Listed here are 22 T cell receptor beta chains from one sample, sequenced in a study of blood T cell dynamics during melanoma immunotherapy. Clones were read by immunoSEQ multiplex PCR, and TCRdb kept only the in-frame ones, dropping some. The table lists 4,500 to 6,000 clones, about 80% of them singletons. The sample's time point: week 3, after first cycle of checkpoint inhibitor. Sequences were derived from blood, sampled from a patient treated with checkpoint blockade. Receptor source: a human donor with melanoma.

V and J are TRBV4-1 and TRBJ2-7; TRBD1 is a possible D gene (6 bases). The germline V gene encodes CDR1 MGHRA and CDR2 YSYEKL. The CDR3 consists of 15 residues. Trimming cost V 4 bases and J 5 bases, with 18 bases left between them. The CDR3 loop reads CASSPGPFSGDEQYF. The CDR3 nucleotides are TGCGCCAGCAGCCCAGGCCCTTTCTCAGGGGACGAGCAGTACTTC.

The V gene is TRBV6-5, the J gene TRBJ1-1; D ambiguous. CDR1 and CDR2 from the germline V gene are MNHEY and SVGAGI. Trimming stripped 6 bases from V and 5 bases from J, with 13 bases between. There are 13 residues in the CDR3. The CDR3 is CASRPRGRTEAFF. For the CDR3, the DNA is TGTGCCAGCAGACCCCGAGGACGTACTGAAGCTTTCTTT.

This chain connects TRBV18 to TRBJ2-7; no clear D gene. Germline V gene data show CDR1 as KGHSH and CDR2 as LQKENI. This CDR3 region has 13 residues. With 3 bases removed from V and 3 bases from J, the gap between germline ends came to 9 bases. In DNA form, the CDR3 reads TGTGCCAGCTCACCGGCAGAAAGCTACGAGCAGTACTTC. This encodes CASSPAESYEQYF.

This clone was seen a few times. This CDR3 is CASSSSGPLTYEQYF. The CDR3, as DNA: TGTGCCAGCAGTTCGTCCGGACCCCTCACCTACGAGCAGTACTTC. The chain joins TRBV6-5 to TRBJ2-7, with D hard to call. Germline V lookup: CDR1 MNHEY, CDR2 SVGAGI. V lost 4 bases to trimming and J lost 2 bases, with 15 bases between them. The CDR3 extends over 15 amino acids.

This chain uses TRBV29-1 with TRBJ1-3, with a possible D match to TRBD1 (6 bases). V lost 2 bases and J lost 8, with 10 bases in between. CDR1 is SQVTM, CDR2 ANQGSEA, per germline. This CDR3 is built from 12 residues. For the CDR3, the DNA is TGCAGCGTTGAATGGGAGGGGGACACCATATATTTT. Translation: CSVEWEGDTIYF. Supplemented by reference TRBV29-1 and TRBJ1-3, the full variable domain reads SAVISQKPSRDICQRGTSLTIQCQVDSQVTMMFWYRQQPGQSLTLIATANQGSEATYESGFVIDKFPISRPNLTFSTLTVSNMSPEDSSIYLCSVEWEGDTIYFGEGSWLTVV.

This chain joins TRBV6-1 and TRBJ1-2; D is unclear. The CDR3 runs 15 residues. Trimming shortened V by 6 bases and J by 0 bases, and 14 bases separated the two germline ends. The germline V gene encodes CDR1 MNHNS and CDR2 SASEGT. Here the CDR3 DNA reads TGTGCCAGCAGCTGGGGTGTCGGGGCTAACTATGGCTACACCTTC. As protein: CASSWGVGANYGYTF.

The gene calls are TRBV5-4 and TRBJ1-2, with 7 bases that match TRBD1. Looked up from germline, CDR1 is SGHNT and CDR2 is YYREEE (reference sequence). V lost 4 bases to trimming and J lost 8 bases; unmatched junction nucleotides: 5. This CDR3 is 12 amino acids long. The CDR3 loop is CASSPPGGGYTF. CDR3 DNA sequence: TGTGCCAGCAGCCCCCCAGGGGGAGGCTACACCTTC.

This clone appeared a few times. This sequence joins TRBV29-1 and TRBJ1-3; no firm D call. The V end lost 4 bases, the J end lost 0 bases, and 7 bases lay between the germline ends. The germline V gene encodes CDR1 SQVTM and CDR2 ANQGSEA. The CDR3 has 13 amino acids. CDR3 in DNA: TGCAGCGTTGTCCAGGACTCTGGAAACACCATATATTTT. Protein: CSVVQDSGNTIYF.

The CDR3 DNA sequence: TGTGCCAGCACCTTGGACAGGGGGCTATCACCCCTCCACTTT. Protein: CASTLDRGLSPLHF. V usage is TRBV6-5 and J usage is TRBJ1-6; TRBD1 matches 11 bases. The V segment lost 7 bases and the J segment 10 bases; nucleotides outside the gene matches: 6. The CDR3 sequence is 14 residues long. Germline V gene data show CDR1 as MNHEY and CDR2 as SVGAGI.

The V gene is TRBV2, the J gene TRBJ1-2, with no clear D. V lost 3 bases and J lost 8, with 13 bases in between. Per germline, CDR1 SNHLY and CDR2 FYNNEI. This CDR3 has 13 residues. CDR3 amino acids: CASSDVPVGGYTF. CDR3 sequence (DNA): TGTGCCAGCAGTGATGTACCGGTGGGGGGCTACACCTTC. Full variable domain (rest looked up from reference TRBV2 and TRBJ1-2): EPEVTQTPSHQVTQMGQEVILRCVPISNHLYFYWYRQILGQKVEFLVSFYNNEISEKSEIFDDQFSVERPDGSNFTLKIRSTKLEDSAMYFCASSDVPVGGYTFGSGTRLTVV.

The rearrangement joins TRBV28 to TRBJ1-4; D gene ambiguous. The CDR3 spans 18 residues. Germline CDR1 MDHEN, CDR2 SYDVKM. V was clipped by 1 base and J by 5 bases, with 20 bases between them. The DNA for the CDR3 is TGTGCCAGCAGTTTATTTGAGGTCATGGGGAGTAAAAATGAAAAACTGTTTTTT. Its protein is CASSLFEVMGSKNEKLFF.

This clone came up a few times. This rearrangement joins TRBV7-2 to TRBJ1-5; the D is unclear. This CDR3 has 14 residues. The V gene's germline CDR1 is SGHTA and CDR2 FQGNSA. V dropped 2 bases and J dropped 5 bases, with 10 bases sitting between them. The DNA for the CDR3 is TGTGCCAGCAGCTTAAGGGCGGGAGATCAGCCCCAGCATTTT. As protein: CASSLRAGDQPQHF.

The rearrangement links TRBV6-5 to TRBJ2-7; 7 positions match TRBD2. V dropped 6 bases and J dropped 1; count of bases not matched to a gene: 9. There are 15 residues in the CDR3. Germline V CDR1 and CDR2: MNHEY, SVGAGI. CDR3 amino acids: CASRTGLSTSYEQYF. The DNA for the CDR3 is TGTGCCAGCAGAACGGGACTATCCACATCCTACGAGCAGTACTTC.

This clone was seen just once. The V gene is TRBV7-9, the J gene TRBJ1-2, with no clear D. Germline V gene sequence: CDR1 SEHNR, CDR2 FQNEAQ (reference sequence). The V gene lost 3 bases and the J gene lost 7 bases, with 18 bases spanning the gap. This CDR3 is 15 amino acids long. The CDR3 spells CASSLILKGISGYTF. Here the CDR3 DNA reads TGTGCCAGCAGCTTGATCCTGAAGGGAATCTCTGGCTACACCTTC.

J is TRBJ1-4 and V is TRBV7-8; D is unresolved. Between the trimmed V and J ends, which lost 2 bases and 8 bases, there was a span of 12 bases. Germline CDR1 and CDR2: SGHVS and FQNEAQ. The CDR3 totals 14 residues. DNA of the CDR3: TGTGCCAGCAGCTTAAAGAGGACGATGGAAAAACTGTTTTTT. It specifies CASSLKRTMEKLFF.

V is TRBV2 and J is TRBJ1-1; no clear D. The CDR3 extends over 13 amino acids. V lost 6 bases and J 0 bases, leaving 8 bases between the germline ends. Germline CDR1 is SNHLY and CDR2 is FYNNEI. The CDR3 sequence is CASRVLMNTEAFF. In DNA form, the CDR3 reads TGTGCCAGCAGGGTGCTAATGAACACTGAAGCTTTCTTT.

The chain uses TRBV4-2 and TRBJ1-6, with D unresolved. Germline-derived CDR1 and CDR2 are LGHNA and YNFKEQ. V was trimmed by 0 bases and J by 8 bases, leaving 2 bases between them. This CDR3 is 12 amino acids long. The DNA for the CDR3 is TGTGCCAGCAGCCAAGACGATTCACCCCTCCACTTT. It codes for CASSQDDSPLHF.

The chain couples TRBV27 to TRBJ1-1, with 10 nucleotides matching TRBD1. With 1 base clipped from V and 4 bases from J, the junction kept 3 bases outside the gene matches. This CDR3 spans 15 amino acids. Germline CDR1 is MNHEY and CDR2 is SMNVEV (reference sequence). CDR3 in amino acids: CASSLWGQGSTEAFF. The CDR3 region has the DNA TGTGCCAGCAGTTTATGGGGACAGGGGAGCACTGAAGCTTTCTTT.

CDR3 DNA sequence: TGCGCCAGCAGCATGGGGACAGGGTCCTACGAGCAGTACTTC. It encodes CASSMGTGSYEQYF. V and J are TRBV5-1 and TRBJ2-7, with 9 bases fitting TRBD1. The CDR3 length is 14 residues. Trimming took 4 bases from V and 1 from J; bases not matched to a gene: 3. Per the germline V gene, CDR1 is SGHRS and CDR2 is YFSETQ.

The rearrangement uses TRBV15 and TRBJ1-5; D is perhaps TRBD1 (6 bases). This CDR3 has 17 residues. Germline V gene sequence: CDR1 LNHNV, CDR2 YYDKDF (reference sequence). V was clipped by 3 bases and J by 3 bases, with 18 bases between them. This CDR3 is CATSRSPGGLVNQPQHF. For the CDR3, the DNA is TGTGCCACCAGCAGGTCACCCGGGGGGCTCGTCAATCAGCCCCAGCATTTT.

The rearrangement joins TRBV6-5 to TRBJ2-5, with D maybe TRBD1 (6 bases). The J call may be wrong; the DNA end is better matched by TRBJ2-7. The CDR3 extends over 12 amino acids. The germline CDR1 and CDR2 sequences are MNHEY and SVGAGI. DNA of the CDR3: TGTGCCAGCAACACAGGGCTCTCCGAGCAGTACTTC. It encodes CASNTGLSEQYF.

The rearrangement uses TRBV29-1 and TRBJ2-7, with D unclear. Per germline, CDR1 SQVTM and CDR2 ANQGSEA. This CDR3 comprises 13 residues. The V end was cut by 7 bases, the J end by 2 bases, with 15 bases between. CDR3 region: CSAPGRSAYEQYF. The CDR3 DNA reads as TGCAGCGCCCCTGGCAGGTCAGCCTACGAGCAGTACTTC.